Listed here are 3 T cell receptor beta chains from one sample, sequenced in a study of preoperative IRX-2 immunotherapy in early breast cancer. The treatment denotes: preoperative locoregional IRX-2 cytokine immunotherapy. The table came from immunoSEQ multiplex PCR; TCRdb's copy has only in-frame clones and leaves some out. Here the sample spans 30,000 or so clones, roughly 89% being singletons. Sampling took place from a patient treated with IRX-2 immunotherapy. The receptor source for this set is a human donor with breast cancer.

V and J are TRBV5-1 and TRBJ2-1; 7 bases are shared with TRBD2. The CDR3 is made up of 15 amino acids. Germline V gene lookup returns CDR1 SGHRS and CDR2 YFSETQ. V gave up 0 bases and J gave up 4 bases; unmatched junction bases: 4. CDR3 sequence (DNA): TGCGCCAGCAGCTTGGGCGGGAGTCAGTACAATGAGCAGTTCTTC. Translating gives CASSLGGSQYNEQFF.

This CDR3 reads CASSPITGIDGYTF. In DNA, the CDR3 is TGTGCCAGCAGCCCGATCACAGGGATCGATGGCTACACCTTC. The V call is TRBV11-2, the J call TRBJ1-2, with a tentative D call TRBD1 (6 bases). The CDR3 totals 14 residues. With 5 bases removed from V and 6 bases from J, the gap between germline ends came to 16 bases. Germline values: CDR1 SGHAT, CDR2 FQNNGV.

The CDR3 nucleotides read TGTGCCAGCTCGTTACAGGGGATGTTCACAGATACGCAGTATTTT. It is translated as CASSLQGMFTDTQYF. The rearrangement links TRBV18 to TRBJ2-3; 7 bases are a match to TRBD1. The CDR3 length is 15 residues. The germline gives CDR1 KGHSH, CDR2 LQKENI. After removal of 6 bases from V and 2 bases from J, the junction contained 8 bases not matched to a gene.